The table lists the clone carrying this T cell receptor beta chain with a few counts. The repertoire was sequenced with immunoSEQ multiplex PCR; TCRdb's copy has only in-frame clones and lacks some. The repertoire holds roughly 150,000 clones, just over 90% seen once, with around 5% in the top ten. These data originate in a study of blood T cell repertoires in COVID-19. The sample comprised peripheral blood. The receptor's source is a man between 18 and 29 years old with COVID-19, enrolled during active disease.

CDR3 in DNA: TGTGCCAGCAGCAGGAACAGGGGGCAGAAGACCTTC. It codes for CASSRNRGQKTF. V is TRBV9 and J is TRBJ1-2; 9 bases agree with TRBD1. This CDR3 comprises 12 residues. CDR1 is SGDLS, CDR2 YYNGEE, per germline. V shed 4 bases, J shed 14 bases, and the junction held 9 bases outside the gene matches.